A selection of T cell receptor beta chains follows, all from one sample in a study of T cells after yellow fever vaccination. TCRdb called the 5' RACE reads again in MiXCR, with one record for every CDR3 protein. The table includes some 200,000 distinct CDR3 sequences, approximately 10% detected once. Here the sequenced sample was CD8+ T cells sorted from PBMCs, taken 15 days after the yellow fever booster vaccination. The receptor set was obtained from a man aged 18 to 29 who received the YFV17D yellow fever vaccine. Both conserved end residues are part of each CDR3. A D gene is named only where the DNA matches it firmly. Size values are once, few and many counts, or a class for expanded clones, and some rows have none.

CDR3 DNA: TGTGCCAGCAGCTCCAGGGTCGCCGGGGAGCTGTTTTTT
CDR3 protein: CASSSRVAGELFF
J gene: TRBJ2-2
V gene: TRBV7-6
clone size: few
D gene: -

CDR3 DNA: TGTGCCAGCAGTCCCTCTGCAGGTCTTAACACTGAAGCTTTCTTT
CDR3 protein: CASSPSAGLNTEAFF
J gene: TRBJ1-1
V gene: TRBV6-5
clone size: -
D gene: -

CDR3 DNA: TGCAGCGTTGAACTATCCGGGACAGGGTACGAGCAGTACTTC
CDR3 protein: CSVELSGTGYEQYF
J gene: TRBJ2-7
V gene: TRBV29-1
clone size: -
D gene: TRBD1

CDR3 DNA: TGCAGCGTTGAACAGACGAACACCGGGGAGCTGTTTTTT
CDR3 protein: CSVEQTNTGELFF
J gene: TRBJ2-2
V gene: TRBV29-1
clone size: many
D gene: -

CDR3 DNA: TGTGCCAGCACGGTCCTTTACGCGGGACTAGCGGAAGAGACCCAGTACTTC
CDR3 protein: CASTVLYAGLAEETQYF
J gene: TRBJ2-5
V gene: TRBV5-5
clone size: -
D gene: TRBD2

CDR3 DNA: TGTGCCAGCAGTCCTCATGTCGGCGAGACTGAAGCTTTCTTT
CDR3 protein: CASSPHVGETEAFF
J gene: TRBJ1-1
V gene: TRBV25-1
clone size: -
D gene: -

CDR3 DNA: TGTGCCAGCAGCTTAGATCCCCCGGCAGTTCTAAGCTCTGGGGCCAACGTCCTGACTTTC
CDR3 protein: CASSLDPPAVLSSGANVLTF
J gene: TRBJ2-6
V gene: TRBV7-2
clone size: few
D gene: -

CDR3 DNA: TGCGCCAGCAGCCAAGTTGCAGAGGATGAGCAGTTCTTC
CDR3 protein: CASSQVAEDEQFF
J gene: TRBJ2-1
V gene: TRBV4-1
clone size: -
D gene: -

CDR3 DNA: TGTGCCACCAGCAGAGTGGAGAGGGCGGGCACCGGGGAGCTGTTTTTT
CDR3 protein: CATSRVERAGTGELFF
J gene: TRBJ2-2
V gene: TRBV15
clone size: -
D gene: -

CDR3 DNA: TGCAGCGTTGGCGCTACGGACACTGAAGCTTTCTTT
CDR3 protein: CSVGATDTEAFF
J gene: TRBJ1-1
V gene: TRBV29-1
clone size: few
D gene: -

CDR3 DNA: TGTGCCATAGGGGACGGCTACACCTTC
CDR3 protein: CAIGDGYTF
J gene: TRBJ1-2
V gene: TRBV10-3
clone size: few
D gene: -

CDR3 DNA: TGTGCCAGCAGCCCAAGCGGGGGGAGCTCCTACGAGCAGTACTTC
CDR3 protein: CASSPSGGSSYEQYF
J gene: TRBJ2-7
V gene: TRBV7-6
clone size: -
D gene: TRBD2

CDR3 DNA: TGTGCCAGCAGCTTCGCAGGGGGGGAAGAGCAGTTCTTC
CDR3 protein: CASSFAGGEEQFF
J gene: TRBJ2-1
V gene: TRBV7-9
clone size: -
D gene: -

CDR3 DNA: TGTGCCAGCAGCCAAGCGGGACAGGGGGATGAAAAACTGTTTTTT
CDR3 protein: CASSQAGQGDEKLFF
J gene: TRBJ1-4
V gene: TRBV7-8
clone size: -
D gene: TRBD1

CDR3 DNA: TGTGCCAGCAGTTACTCAGTGCCGAGAAAAGGGACCCAGTACTTC
CDR3 protein: CASSYSVPRKGTQYF
J gene: TRBJ2-5
V gene: TRBV6-5
clone size: -
D gene: -

CDR3 DNA: TGCAGCGTTGTTCCCGGGGGCGGTACCGGGGAGCTGTTTTTT
CDR3 protein: CSVVPGGGTGELFF
J gene: TRBJ2-2
V gene: TRBV29-1
clone size: many
D gene: -

CDR3 DNA: TGTGCCAGCAGCTTCCAACTAGCGGGGCGGGAAGAGCAGTACTTC
CDR3 protein: CASSFQLAGREEQYF
J gene: TRBJ2-7
V gene: TRBV7-9
clone size: -
D gene: TRBD2

CDR3 DNA: TGCGCCAGCAGCCAAGTAAGCACTGAAGCTTTCTTT
CDR3 protein: CASSQVSTEAFF
J gene: TRBJ1-1
V gene: TRBV4-1
clone size: many
D gene: -

CDR3 DNA: TGTGCCAGCAGTTACGGGCAGTCTCGGGAGCAGTACTTC
CDR3 protein: CASSYGQSREQYF
J gene: TRBJ2-7
V gene: TRBV6-2/TRBV6-3
clone size: many
D gene: -

CDR3 DNA: TGCGCCAGCAGCCACGGGACTACCGATACGCAGTATTTT
CDR3 protein: CASSHGTTDTQYF
J gene: TRBJ2-3
V gene: TRBV4-3
clone size: few
D gene: TRBD2

CDR3 DNA: TGTGCCAGCAGCTTAGGTCTTTCTCCCTACGAGCAGTACTTC
CDR3 protein: CASSLGLSPYEQYF
J gene: TRBJ2-7
V gene: TRBV7-6
clone size: -
D gene: -

CDR3 DNA: TGTGCCAGCCGGGACACTTACACCGGGGAGCTGTTTTTT
CDR3 protein: CASRDTYTGELFF
J gene: TRBJ2-2
V gene: TRBV7-2
clone size: few
D gene: -

CDR3 DNA: TGTGCCAGCAGTTACGGGACAACCTACACCTTC
CDR3 protein: CASSYGTTYTF
J gene: TRBJ1-2
V gene: TRBV6-2/TRBV6-3
clone size: -
D gene: -

CDR3 DNA: TGCAGTGCTGCCTCCCAAGGGCGGCAAGAGACCCAGTACTTC
CDR3 protein: CSAASQGRQETQYF
J gene: TRBJ2-5
V gene: TRBV20-1
clone size: few
D gene: -

CDR3 DNA: TGTGCCAGCAGAAAAGGGGGGGAAGAGACCCAGTACTTC
CDR3 protein: CASRKGGEETQYF
J gene: TRBJ2-5
V gene: TRBV6-6
clone size: -
D gene: -

CDR3 DNA: TGTGCCAGCAGCCTAACAGGGGAAAGAACGAACACTGAAGCTTTCTTT
CDR3 protein: CASSLTGERTNTEAFF
J gene: TRBJ1-1
V gene: TRBV5-6
clone size: -
D gene: TRBD1

CDR3 DNA: TGTGCCAGCAGCTATGGTTCGGGGAACACTGAAGCTTTCTTT
CDR3 protein: CASSYGSGNTEAFF
J gene: TRBJ1-1
V gene: TRBV7-9
clone size: few
D gene: -

CDR3 DNA: TGTGCCAGCAGCCAAGATTTGAGGGGGCCGCACACTGAAGCTTTCTTT
CDR3 protein: CASSQDLRGPHTEAFF
J gene: TRBJ1-1
V gene: TRBV3-1
clone size: few
D gene: TRBD1

CDR3 DNA: TGCAGCGTTGAATTCACAGGGGAAGGGTCCTACAATGAGCAGTTCTTC
CDR3 protein: CSVEFTGEGSYNEQFF
J gene: TRBJ2-1
V gene: TRBV29-1
clone size: -
D gene: TRBD1

CDR3 DNA: TGTGCTAGTGGTTTGACCTTCTACGAGCAGTACTTC
CDR3 protein: CASGLTFYEQYF
J gene: TRBJ2-7
V gene: TRBV12-5
clone size: -
D gene: -

CDR3 DNA: TGCAGCACTAGCGGGGGGGCCTTAGGGACCCAGTACTTC
CDR3 protein: CSTSGGALGTQYF
J gene: TRBJ2-5
V gene: TRBV20-1
clone size: -
D gene: TRBD2

CDR3 DNA: TGCGCCAGCAGCTTGGACCCGGGGATATATGTGGAGACCCAGTACTTC
CDR3 protein: CASSLDPGIYVETQYF
J gene: TRBJ2-5
V gene: TRBV5-1
clone size: few
D gene: -

CDR3 DNA: TGTGCCAGCAGTTTGTCGGACAGGGGCAATCAGCCCCAGCATTTT
CDR3 protein: CASSLSDRGNQPQHF
J gene: TRBJ1-5
V gene: TRBV27
clone size: -
D gene: TRBD1

CDR3 DNA: TGTGCCAGCAGTCCTCAGCGGGGTAGCACAGATACGCAGTATTTT
CDR3 protein: CASSPQRGSTDTQYF
J gene: TRBJ2-3
V gene: TRBV27
clone size: -
D gene: TRBD2

CDR3 DNA: TGTGCCAGCAGCCTGGACGCAGAGCAGTACTTC
CDR3 protein: CASSLDAEQYF
J gene: TRBJ2-7
V gene: TRBV7-9
clone size: few
D gene: -

CDR3 DNA: TGTGCCAGCAGGCCCGAGGGGGGCTACACCTTC
CDR3 protein: CASRPEGGYTF
J gene: TRBJ1-2
V gene: TRBV27
clone size: few
D gene: -

CDR3 DNA: TGTGCCAGTAGTTGGACGAACATCAACCATGAGCAGTTCTTC
CDR3 protein: CASSWTNINHEQFF
J gene: TRBJ2-1
V gene: TRBV19
clone size: -
D gene: -

CDR3 DNA: TGTGCCAGCCGAGCTAGCGGACGTAACAATGAGCAGTTCTTC
CDR3 protein: CASRASGRNNEQFF
J gene: TRBJ2-1
V gene: TRBV27
clone size: -
D gene: TRBD2

CDR3 DNA: TGCGCCAGCAGCCAAGATGAGGCCTTGGGGGAGCAGTACTTC
CDR3 protein: CASSQDEALGEQYF
J gene: TRBJ2-7
V gene: TRBV4-3
clone size: many
D gene: -

CDR3 DNA: TGTGCCAGCAGCTTAATTCACGAAGGAGGAACTGAAGCTTTCTTT
CDR3 protein: CASSLIHEGGTEAFF
J gene: TRBJ1-1
V gene: TRBV7-8
clone size: -
D gene: -

CDR3 DNA: TGTGCCAGCAGCTTAGAACAGAACTACAATGAGCAGTTCTTC
CDR3 protein: CASSLEQNYNEQFF
J gene: TRBJ2-1
V gene: TRBV13
clone size: -
D gene: -

CDR3 DNA: TGTGCCAGCAGTGATATGGGAGAAGCTTTCTTT
CDR3 protein: CASSDMGEAFF
J gene: TRBJ1-1
V gene: TRBV6-1
clone size: few
D gene: -

CDR3 DNA: TGTGCCAGCAGTACCGGGAGCACCGGGGAGCTGTTTTTT
CDR3 protein: CASSTGSTGELFF
J gene: TRBJ2-2
V gene: TRBV6-4
clone size: -
D gene: -

CDR3 DNA: TGTGCCAGCAGCTTAGGGGGACTAGTGACTGAGCAGTTCTTC
CDR3 protein: CASSLGGLVTEQFF
J gene: TRBJ2-1
V gene: TRBV7-6
clone size: -
D gene: TRBD2

CDR3 DNA: TGCGCCAGCAGCCAAGAACAGACCGGGACGGAAGATAATTCACCCCTCCACTTT
CDR3 protein: CASSQEQTGTEDNSPLHF
J gene: TRBJ1-6
V gene: TRBV4-1
clone size: -
D gene: -

CDR3 DNA: TGTGCCAGCAGTTACCGGCCCGCGGGTGGGAACTATGAGCAGTTCTTC
CDR3 protein: CASSYRPAGGNYEQFF
J gene: TRBJ2-1
V gene: TRBV6-6
clone size: -
D gene: -

CDR3 DNA: TGTGCCAGCAGCAAAGGTACCAGGACAGGGAAGAACACTGAAGCTTTCTTT
CDR3 protein: CASSKGTRTGKNTEAFF
J gene: TRBJ1-1
V gene: TRBV21-1
clone size: many
D gene: -

CDR3 DNA: TGTGCCAGCAGTTACGGTAACCTGCCGTACTTC
CDR3 protein: CASSYGNLPYF
J gene: TRBJ2-7
V gene: TRBV6-1
clone size: -
D gene: -

CDR3 DNA: TGCGCCAGCAGCCAAGAGTCAGCCTCGGAGACCCAGTACTTC
CDR3 protein: CASSQESASETQYF
J gene: TRBJ2-5
V gene: TRBV4-3
clone size: many
D gene: -

CDR3 DNA: TGTGCCAGCGACTCCCCGATTCAAGAGACCCAGTACTTC
CDR3 protein: CASDSPIQETQYF
J gene: TRBJ2-5
V gene: TRBV2
clone size: few
D gene: -

CDR3 DNA: TGTGCCAGCAGTTACCCGGGGACAGATACGCAGTATTTT
CDR3 protein: CASSYPGTDTQYF
J gene: TRBJ2-3
V gene: TRBV6-5
clone size: few
D gene: -

CDR3 DNA: TGTGCCAGCAGCGTAGACGGGGGAAGCACAGATACGCAGTATTTT
CDR3 protein: CASSVDGGSTDTQYF
J gene: TRBJ2-3
V gene: TRBV9
clone size: -
D gene: -

CDR3 DNA: TGTGCCAGCAGCCTGATAGGACAGCTAGGGAATGAGCAGTTCTTC
CDR3 protein: CASSLIGQLGNEQFF
J gene: TRBJ2-1
V gene: TRBV7-9
clone size: many
D gene: -

CDR3 DNA: TGTGCCTCAGGAGGGGGGAACAATGAGCAGTTCTTC
CDR3 protein: CASGGGNNEQFF
J gene: TRBJ2-1
V gene: TRBV24-1
clone size: -
D gene: -